This is a list of T cell receptor beta chains from one sample in a study of beta chain features in type 1 diabetes. The repertoire was sequenced with immunoSEQ multiplex PCR; TCRdb's copy has only in-frame clones and lacks some. The sample has about 470,000 clones, around 30% seen once. The sample was naive CD4+ T cells from blood. The source of these receptors is a man younger than 30 in good health. Each CDR3 is given with its conserved first and last residue. The D gene is left open where the match is weak. Clone size is shown for a subset of rows, as once, few, many or a class of expanded clone.

TRBJ2-7 | TRBV29-1 | NA | TRBD1 | CSGTPGTGSEQYF | TGCAGCGGAACCCCGGGGACAGGGAGCGAGCAGTACTTC
TRBJ2-3 | TRBV7-9 | few | NA | CASSLVVIEGTDTQYF | TGTGCCAGCAGCTTAGTGGTCATTGAAGGCACAGATACGCAGTATTTT
TRBJ2-2 | TRBV10-3 | NA | NA | CAAQGLSTGELFF | TGTGCCGCCCAGGGTTTGAGCACCGGGGAGCTGTTTTTT
TRBJ2-2 | TRBV30 | NA | NA | CAWSGISTGELFF | TGTGCCTGGTCAGGGATCAGTACCGGGGAGCTGTTTTTT
TRBJ2-7 | TRBV5-1 | NA | NA | CASSLGGTGLYEQYF | TGCGCCAGCAGTCTTGGCGGCACAGGACTCTACGAGCAGTACTTC
TRBJ2-5 | TRBV7-3 | few | NA | CASSFSGQETQYF | TGTGCCAGCAGCTTTAGCGGCCAAGAGACCCAGTACTTC
TRBJ2-7 | TRBV5-4 | NA | TRBD1 | CASSLGRDRGHEQYF | TGTGCCAGCAGCTTGGGCCGGGACAGGGGGCACGAGCAGTACTTC
TRBJ1-2 | TRBV30 | few | NA | CAWRGANYGYTF | TGTGCCTGGAGGGGGGCTAACTATGGCTACACCTTC
TRBJ2-7 | TRBV7-2 | NA | NA | CASSLVQTYEQYF | TGTGCCAGCAGCTTAGTACAGACCTACGAGCAGTACTTC
TRBJ2-3 | TRBV27 | few | NA | CASSFRAFGRTDTQYF | TGTGCCAGCAGTTTTAGGGCCTTTGGGAGGACAGATACGCAGTATTTT
TRBJ2-7 | TRBV7-2 | few | TRBD2 | CASSLRQARTSGYEQYF | TGTGCCAGCAGCTTAAGGCAAGCACGGACTAGCGGCTACGAGCAGTACTTC
TRBJ2-5 | TRBV30 | few | NA | CAWSKSTQETQYF | TGTGCCTGGAGTAAAAGTACCCAAGAGACCCAGTACTTC
TRBJ2-7 | TRBV2 | NA | TRBD1 | CASSEAGNRGYRGEQYF | TGTGCCAGCAGTGAAGCAGGCAACAGGGGATATCGGGGTGAGCAGTACTTC
TRBJ2-2 | TRBV27 | NA | TRBD2 | CASSLLAGTGELFF | TGTGCCAGCAGTTTACTAGCGGGCACCGGGGAGCTGTTTTTT
TRBJ2-5 | TRBV29-1 | few | TRBD1 | CSATDRVQWETQYF | TGCAGCGCCACAGACAGGGTGCAATGGGAGACCCAGTACTTC
TRBJ2-1 | TRBV25-1 | NA | NA | CASSPPGQWTNEQFF | TGTGCCAGCAGCCCGCCGGGACAATGGACAAATGAGCAGTTCTTC
TRBJ2-1 | TRBV1 | NA | NA | CTSSQEGTSHNEQFF | TGCACCAGCAGCCAAGAGGGGACTAGCCACAATGAGCAGTTCTTC
TRBJ2-5 | TRBV7-9 | NA | NA | CASSFTGFQETQYF | TGTGCCAGCAGTTTTACGGGTTTCCAAGAGACCCAGTACTTC
TRBJ2-7 | TRBV5-1 | few | NA | CASSRTGLDEQYF | TGCGCCAGCAGCCGAACAGGGCTAGACGAGCAGTACTTC
TRBJ2-1 | TRBV7-9 | NA | NA | CASSLTGSSYNEQFF | TGTGCCAGCAGCCTTACAGGAAGCTCCTACAATGAGCAGTTCTTC
TRBJ2-7 | TRBV30 | NA | TRBD2 | CAWSLTSGTYEQYF | TGTGCCTGGAGTCTGACTAGCGGCACCTACGAGCAGTACTTC
TRBJ2-7 | TRBV15 | NA | NA | CATSRDLARGSEQYF | TGTGCCACCAGCAGAGATTTAGCCAGGGGCTCCGAGCAGTACTTC
TRBJ2-3 | TRBV5-4 | few | NA | CASSLLVDFSTDTQYF | TGTGCCAGCAGCTTGTTGGTGGATTTTTCCACAGATACGCAGTATTTT
TRBJ1-2 | TRBV5-6 | NA | NA | CASSPTGLFGYTF | TGTGCCAGCAGCCCAACGGGACTCTTTGGCTACACCTTC
TRBJ1-5 | TRBV28 | NA | TRBD1 | CASTFDPGQGNQPQHF | TGTGCCAGCACTTTCGATCCGGGACAGGGCAATCAGCCCCAGCATTTT
TRBJ2-7 | TRBV20-1 | few | NA | CSASGSYEQYF | TGCAGTGCTAGTGGCTCCTACGAGCAGTACTTC
TRBJ2-3 | TRBV30 | NA | NA | CAWSQAPSTDTQYF | TGTGCCTGGAGCCAGGCGCCTAGCACAGATACGCAGTATTTT
TRBJ2-5 | TRBV4-3 | few | NA | CASSQVKGTAETQYF | TGCGCCAGCAGCCAAGTGAAGGGAACGGCAGAGACCCAGTACTTC
TRBJ2-1 | TRBV7-9 | few | NA | CASSLDGYNEQFF | TGTGCCAGCAGCTTAGACGGGTACAATGAGCAGTTCTTC
TRBJ2-3 | TRBV4-1 | few | NA | CASSQVVRRGTDTQYF | TGCGCCAGCAGCCAAGTCGTCCGAAGGGGCACAGATACGCAGTATTTT
TRBJ2-3 | TRBV29-1 | NA | NA | CSVDNSGVRTDTQYF | TGCAGCGTAGATAACTCAGGGGTCCGCACAGATACGCAGTATTTT
TRBJ2-5 | TRBV7-9 | NA | TRBD1 | CASSSTGAHGGTQYF | TGTGCCAGCAGCTCTACAGGGGCGCATGGGGGGACCCAGTACTTC
TRBJ2-3 | TRBV10-3 | NA | NA | CAISEYVTDTQYF | TGTGCCATCAGTGAATACGTAACAGATACGCAGTATTTT
TRBJ2-2 | TRBV29-1 | few | TRBD2 | CSCSGSGTYTGELFF | TGCAGCTGTAGCGGGAGCGGGACCTACACCGGGGAGCTGTTTTTT
TRBJ2-1 | TRBV28 | NA | NA | CASSLARLVYNEQFF | TGTGCCAGCAGTTTAGCTCGACTGGTCTACAATGAGCAGTTCTTC
TRBJ2-3 | TRBV9 | few | TRBD2 | CASSAKSGLAGDSTDTQYF | TGTGCCAGCAGCGCAAAGTCGGGACTAGCGGGAGACAGCACAGATACGCAGTATTTT
TRBJ1-1 | TRBV30 | NA | NA | CAWSAGPLNTEAFF | TGTGCCTGGAGTGCGGGACCGCTGAACACTGAAGCTTTCTTT
TRBJ1-2 | TRBV9 | NA | NA | CASSFAGANYGYTF | TGTGCCAGCAGCTTCGCGGGAGCTAACTATGGCTACACCTTC
TRBJ2-7 | TRBV11-2 | NA | TRBD1 | CASSLAGTGPYEQYF | TGTGCCAGCAGCTTAGCTGGGACAGGGCCCTACGAGCAGTACTTC
TRBJ2-7 | TRBV9 | NA | TRBD2 | CASSVGPSGSSEQYF | TGTGCCAGCAGCGTAGGTCCTAGCGGGAGTTCCGAGCAGTACTTC
TRBJ2-3 | TRBV5-1 | NA | NA | CASSSTGTDTQYF | TGCGCCAGCAGCTCTACGGGAACAGATACGCAGTATTTT
TRBJ2-7 | TRBV21-1 | NA | NA | CASSKEGRGKFSYEQYF | TGTGCCAGCAGCAAAGAGGGTAGAGGGAAATTCTCCTACGAGCAGTACTTC